The entry that follows covers one TCR beta chain sequence. Its antigen is still unknown. This record comes from a study of Tregs in tolerant kidney transplant recipients. Findings and caveats of the study: Biological reproducibility was not directly addressed in this study.

Profiled with immunoSEQ multiplex PCR; TCRdb holds only in-frame clones, not every one. The table records 200,000 to 300,000 clones, roughly 80% of them present only once. Germline CDR1 MNHNS, CDR2 SASEGT. The V gene lost 9 bases and the J gene lost 2 bases, with 11 bases spanning the gap. The CDR3 contains 13 residues. The chain carries TRBV6-1 and TRBJ1-5, with D maybe TRBD1 (6 bases). Specimen: CD4+ T cells from blood. The TCR sequence derives from a human donor in good health. The chain's CDR3 is CASVQGRNQPQHF. The CDR3 coding sequence is TGTGCCAGTGTACAGGGTCGCAATCAGCCCCAGCATTTT.